These 21 T cell receptor beta chains were all obtained from the same sample, sequenced in a study of early T cells in non-severe SARS-CoV-2 infection. TCRdb called the 5' RACE reads again in MiXCR, with one record for every CDR3 protein. The data show roughly 29,000 distinct CDR3 sequences, about 4.5% seen once. The sample consisted of whole blood. The receptors originated from an adult who was a healthcare worker with PCR-confirmed SARS-CoV-2 infection or an uninfected control (not recorded which).

Many counts were recorded for this clonotype. Here the CDR3 reads CASSFGLAGGYEQYF. Written as DNA, the CDR3 is TGTGCCAGCAGTTTTGGACTAGCGGGGGGGTACGAGCAGTACTTC. The gene calls are TRBV12-3 or TRBV12-4 and TRBJ2-7; 15 bases map to TRBD2. The CDR3 spans 15 residues. V lost 3 bases to trimming and J lost 4 bases; unmatched junction nucleotides: 1.

This clonotype was observed at least ten times. The chain has TRBV12-3 or TRBV12-4 and TRBJ2-7, with unresolved D. This CDR3 region has 14 residues. The V end was cut by 8 bases, the J end by 6 bases, with 20 bases between. The CDR3 DNA is TGTGCCAGCGCGGCAGGCTTATGGTCTAGCGAGCAGTACTTC. Its protein product is CASAAGLWSSEQYF.

The chain joins TRBV6-2 or TRBV6-3 to TRBJ2-7; D tentatively fits TRBD1 or TRBD2 (5 bases each). The germline V and J ends were trimmed by 6 bases and 4 bases, with 19 bases remaining between them. The CDR3 consists of 15 residues. Germline assignment: CDR1 MNHEY and CDR2 SVGEGT. The CDR3 DNA follows: TGTGCCAGCAGACCAAGAGGGATGGGACCGTACGAGCAGTACTTC. This sequence encodes CASRPRGMGPYEQYF.

In this sample, this clonotype turned up many times. The chain links TRBV29-1 to TRBJ2-2, with D unclear. V gave up 3 bases and J gave up 4 bases, with 18 bases separating them. From germline, CDR1 is SQVTM and CDR2 ANQGSEA. The CDR3 length is 16 residues. The CDR3 nucleotides read TGCAGCGTTGACCTCTTAAAGGGCGATAGCACCGGGGAGCTGTTTTTT. This translates into CSVDLLKGDSTGELFF.

This clonotype was seen repeatedly, ten times or more. The chain employs TRBV11-2 and TRBJ2-2; TRBD1 is a possible D gene (6 bases). The germline V and J ends were trimmed by 5 bases and 5 bases, with 12 bases remaining between them. Germline CDR1 SGHAT, CDR2 FQNNGV. The CDR3 loop spans 14 amino acids. CDR3 sequence (DNA): TGTGCCAGCAGCCGAGACAGGCGGACCGGGGAGCTGTTTTTT. It is translated as CASSRDRRTGELFF.

The chain combines TRBV14 with TRBJ1-1; no clear D gene. CDR1 SGHDN and CDR2 FVKESK come from the germline V gene. The germline V and J ends were trimmed by 0 bases and 4 bases, with 9 bases remaining between them. The CDR3 sequence is 14 residues long. CDR3 sequence (DNA): TGTGCCAGCAGCCAAGACCTAGGGATCACTGAAGCTTTCTTT. Its protein is CASSQDLGITEAFF.

This clonotype has ten or more counts. The chain's CDR3 is CASSPGQGREQYF. In DNA, the CDR3 is TGTGCCAGCTCACCGGGACAGGGGCGTGAGCAGTACTTC. The gene calls are TRBV18 and TRBJ2-7; the match to TRBD1 covers 10 bases. Germline-derived CDR1 and CDR2 are KGHSH and LQKENI. CDR3 length: 13 residues. The junction had 3 bases not matched to a gene; V was cut back by 3 bases and J by 7 bases.

This clonotype was counted at least ten times. The chain is built from TRBV4-1 and TRBJ2-7; D gene uncertain. In germline, CDR1 is MGHRA, CDR2 YSYEKL. Trimming left V 1 base short and J 2 bases short, with 15 bases between. CDR3 length equals 16 residues. The chain's CDR3 is CASSQGFLRRPYEQYF. The CDR3 DNA sequence: TGCGCCAGCAGCCAAGGATTTCTCCGTAGGCCCTACGAGCAGTACTTC.

This clonotype was seen more than once but under ten times. This chain joins TRBV11-1 and TRBJ2-2; maybe TRBD2 (5 bases). Germline V gene lookup returns CDR1 SGHAT and CDR2 FQDESV (reference sequence). Trimming cost V 2 bases and J 1 base, with 8 bases left between them. The length of the CDR3 is 15 residues. CDR3 protein: CASSLTGMNTGELFF. CDR3 coding DNA: TGTGCCAGCAGCTTAACGGGGATGAACACCGGGGAGCTGTTTTTT.

This clonotype appeared a few times. The chain joins TRBV7-6 to TRBJ2-7, with D perhaps TRBD1 or TRBD2 (6 bases each). The germline V and J ends were trimmed by 3 bases and 6 bases, with 9 bases remaining between them. This CDR3 is 12 amino acids long. CDR1 is SGHVS, CDR2 FNYEAQ, per germline. CDR3 amino acids: CASSLGGGEQYF. In nucleotides, the CDR3 is TGTGCCAGCAGCTTGGGGGGCGGCGAGCAGTACTTC.

The table lists this clonotype with many counts. The rearrangement links TRBV4-1 to TRBJ1-1; D gene unclear. The CDR3 spans 14 residues. Germline V gene lookup returns CDR1 MGHRA and CDR2 YSYEKL. The V gene lost 2 bases and the J gene lost 7 bases, with 14 bases spanning the gap. In nucleotides, the CDR3 is TGCGCCAGCAGCCAACCCGGGATGGTGGTTGAAGCTTTCTTT. It yields the protein CASSQPGMVVEAFF.

The chain recombines TRBV20-1 with TRBJ2-3; 10 bases are a match to TRBD2. CDR1 and CDR2 from the germline V gene are DFQATT and SNEGSKA (reference sequence). This CDR3 comprises 18 residues. The V gene end was trimmed by 6 bases and the J gene end by 5 bases; junction bases not matched to a gene: 20. In DNA, the CDR3 is TGCAGTGCCCCGTCCCTTGTTCTAGCGGGAGTGGAGAAAGATACGCAGTATTTT. Protein sequence: CSAPSLVLAGVEKDTQYF.

Many counts were recorded for this clonotype. The J gene is TRBJ1-2, the V gene TRBV3-1; 7 bases match TRBD1. Trimming at V came to 5 bases and at J to 3 bases, leaving 0 bases not matched to a gene. The CDR3 loop spans 12 amino acids. Germline CDR1 reads LGHDT; CDR2 reads YNNKEL (reference sequence). CDR3 DNA: TGTGCCAGCAGCACAGGGGACTATGGCTACACCTTC. This gives the protein CASSTGDYGYTF.

This clonotype was seen repeatedly, ten times or more. This chain links TRBV20-1 with TRBJ2-3; 11 positions match TRBD1. Germline CDR1 and CDR2: DFQATT and SNEGSKA (reference sequence). There are 18 residues in the CDR3. The V gene end was trimmed by 5 bases and the J gene end by 6 bases; junction bases not matched to a gene: 19. Here the CDR3 reads CSARGQGGLEGQRDTQYF. The CDR3 region has the DNA TGCAGTGCTCGGGGACAGGGGGGACTAGAAGGGCAACGGGATACGCAGTATTTT.

This clonotype was seen a handful of times. The chain links TRBV7-8 to TRBJ1-5; D uncertain. Per germline, CDR1 SGHVS and CDR2 FQNEAQ. The ends were cut back, 6 bases at V and 2 bases at J, with 11 bases in the middle. The CDR3 consists of 14 residues. The CDR3, as DNA: TGTGCCAGCAGTACTTTTTTGGGCAATCAGCCCCAGCATTTT. Protein: CASSTFLGNQPQHF.

This clonotype was counted many times. The gene calls are TRBV20-1 and TRBJ1-5, with a tentative D call TRBD1 (6 bases). V lost 5 bases, J lost 5 bases, and 16 bases lay in between. CDR1 is DFQATT and CDR2 is SNEGSKA in the germline V gene (reference sequence). The CDR3 contains 14 residues. CDR3 region: CSAQYGQGYQPQHF. In nucleotides, the CDR3 is TGCAGTGCTCAATACGGCCAGGGGTATCAGCCCCAGCATTTT.

This clonotype was seen repeatedly, ten times or more. The chain couples TRBV10-3 to TRBJ2-3; 8 bases fit TRBD1. CDR1 ENHRY and CDR2 SYGVKD come from the germline V gene. The V segment lost 3 bases and the J segment 8 bases; nucleotides outside the gene matches: 7. This CDR3 comprises 14 residues. The CDR3 region has the DNA TGTGCCATCAGTGACCCACCTACAGGGGGTACGCAGTATTTT. It is translated as CAISDPPTGGTQYF.

This rearrangement joins TRBV6-1 to TRBJ1-4, with unresolved D. Deletions cut 5 bases from V and 3 bases from J, with 10 bases between. This CDR3 has 14 residues. Germline V gene data show CDR1 as MNHNS and CDR2 as SASEGT. This CDR3 reads CASSRETANEKLFF. The CDR3 DNA reads as TGTGCCAGCAGTCGGGAAACAGCTAATGAAAAACTGTTTTTT.

The chain joins TRBV11-2 to TRBJ1-4, with D possibly being TRBD1 (6 bases). CDR3 length: 15 residues. Germline V CDR1 and CDR2: SGHAT, FQNNGV. Trimming took 3 bases from V and 7 from J, leaving 15 bases between them. The CDR3 bases are TGTGCCAGCAGCTTCGTGACGGGGGCAAGTGAAAAACTGTTTTTT. Protein sequence: CASSFVTGASEKLFF. Together with reference TRBV11-2 and TRBJ1-4, the CDR3 gives the full variable domain: EAGVAQSPRYKIIEKRQSVAFWCNPISGHATLYWYQQILGQGPKLLIQFQNNGVVDDSQLPKDRFSAERLKGVDSTLKIQPAKLEDSAVYLCASSFVTGASEKLFFGSGTQLSVL.

This clonotype was seen many times. This chain joins TRBV5-6 and TRBJ1-2; 7 nucleotides line up with TRBD1. The CDR3 spans 17 residues. The J segment lost 4 bases and the V segment lost 5 bases, leaving 17 bases of the junction unmatched. The V gene's germline CDR1 is SGHDT and CDR2 YYEEEE. The CDR3 DNA reads as TGTGCCAGCAGTTCATCCACAACAGGGGCCAGGGGCTATGGCTACACCTTC. Residues: CASSSSTTGARGYGYTF.

This clonotype has at least ten counts. The CDR3 DNA reads as TGTGCCAGCAGCTTAGGTCCAGATACGCAGTATTTT. It translates to CASSLGPDTQYF. The chain links TRBV7-9 to TRBJ2-3; D is unclear. The V and J ends lost 1 base and 4 bases respectively, with 3 bases between them. Germline CDR1 is SEHNR and CDR2 is FQNEAQ (reference sequence). The CDR3 is 12 amino acids.